This T cell receptor (beta chain) was recorded in a study of beta chain features in type 1 diabetes. About the study: Examination covered 107,917,701 sorted cells spanning all samples. Whole-study findings and limits: Among patients with Type 1 diabetes, TCRB CDR3s were moderately but significantly shorter in every one of the four CD4+ subsets.

All of the isolated RNA was reverse transcribed, so expressed TCRB transcripts were sequenced. Only in-frame clones appear in the TCRdb table, and some are missing; sequencing was by immunoSEQ multiplex PCR. The sample yields some 370,000 clones, 9.6% seen once. This clone was seen a handful of times. Its antigen remains unknown. Germline CDR1 SQVTM, CDR2 ANQGSEA. The trim removed 4 bases at V and 3 bases at J, leaving 5 bases unmatched. The CDR3 sequence is 13 residues long. The J gene is TRBJ2-7, the V gene TRBV29-1; 8 bases line up with TRBD2. The receptor was derived from a man aged 25-40 years with type 1 diabetes. The source material was central memory CD4+ T cells from blood. The CDR3 DNA follows: TGCAGCGTTGGGGGTAGCGGGATCTACGAGCAGTACTTC. Encoded protein: CSVGGSGIYEQYF.